The T cell receptor (beta chain) described here comes from a study of T cell changes during pregnancy in multiple sclerosis. The CDR3 totals 16 residues. V was cut by 4 bases and J by 4 bases, with 20 bases left in between. Germline V gene data show CDR1 as SGHNT and CDR2 as YYREEE (reference sequence). Data came from immunoSEQ multiplex PCR; TCRdb stores just in-frame clones and leaves some out. Found here are almost 50,000 clones, 92% of them singletons; the top ten hold 0.37%. The material was CD4+ T cells from peripheral blood mononuclear cells, obtained in the second trimester of pregnancy. This clonotype originated in a female donor in good health, enrolled as a control in a pregnancy study. The chain has TRBV5-4 and TRBJ1-2, with D perhaps matching TRBD1 (6 bases). The DNA of the CDR3 is TGTGCCAGCAGCGGGCAGGGGCCTGCGGAAGGCTATGGCTACACCTTC. It is translated as CASSGQGPAEGYGYTF. Full variable domain (outside the CDR3, taken from reference TRBV5-4 and TRBJ1-2): ETGVTQSPTHLIKTRGQQVTLRCSSQSGHNTVSWYQQALGQGPQFIFQYYREEENGRGNFPPRFSGLQFPNYSSELNVNALELDDSALYLCASSGQGPAEGYGYTFGSGTRLTVV.